This T cell receptor (beta chain) was sequenced for a study of blood T cell repertoires in COVID-19. Study background: Sample material is recorded as cDNA or gDNA derived from T cells, B-cell-depleted T cells, or PBMCs.

Clones were sequenced by immunoSEQ multiplex PCR, and TCRdb holds only the in-frame ones, with some missing. The repertoire holds about 55,000 clones, with more than 80% as singletons. The germline CDR1 and CDR2 sequences are SNHLY and FYNNEI. The germline V and J ends were trimmed by 3 bases and 0 bases, with 12 bases remaining between them. This CDR3 has 16 residues. This chain joins TRBV2 and TRBJ2-4; tentative D call: TRBD1 (7 bases). The sequencing input was peripheral blood. The TCR sequence derives from a human donor in a cohort sampled during active COVID-19. The chain's CDR3 is CASSEAGGRAKNIQYF. CDR3 coding DNA: TGTGCCAGCAGTGAGGCAGGGGGGAGAGCCAAAAACATTCAGTACTTC.